The 30 T cell receptor beta chains listed next were all sequenced from one sample in a study of CD8+CD57+ T cells in acquired aplastic anemia. TCR beta VDJ and CDR3 were profiled, and genomic DNA was the template. MiXCR, run by TCRdb on the reads, gives a single entry per CDR3 protein. In the table there are around 250,000 distinct CDR3 sequences, around 60% of which are singletons. The material sequenced was sorted CD4+, CD8+, or CD8+CD57+ T cells (not recorded which) from PBMCs. Receptors were obtained from a human donor with severe aplastic anemia or a healthy control (not recorded which).

As concerns this clonotype: A much bigger clone sits one base away, suggesting this may be a read error. The rearrangement joins TRBV11-2 to TRBJ2-3; possibly TRBD2 for D (7 bases). V gave up 5 bases and J gave up 6 bases, with 18 bases separating them. This CDR3 spans 15 amino acids. Per germline, CDR1 SGHAT and CDR2 FQNNGV. The CDR3 DNA sequence: TGTGCCAGCAGCCCGGGGGCGGGAGTGCCGGATACGCAGTATTTT. Amino acid sequence: CASSPGAGVPDTQYF.

Note on this clonotype: The junction departs from the called germline gene at one end, perhaps through a read error. The chain recombines TRBV24-1 with TRBJ2-2; D possibly uses TRBD1 or TRBD2 (5 bases each). This CDR3 region has 17 residues. Per germline, CDR1 KGHDR and CDR2 SFDVKD. CDR3 nucleotides: TGTGCCAGCAGCTCGACAGCCTTCTCCGCGAACACCGGGGAGCTGTCTTTT. This codes for CASSSTAFSANTGELSF.

This chain joins TRBV20-1 and TRBJ2-7, with 7 bases fitting TRBD1. Germline CDR1 and CDR2: DFQATT and SNEGSKA (reference sequence). This CDR3 region has 14 residues. V gave up 6 bases and J gave up 4 bases; unmatched junction bases: 12. The CDR3 loop reads CSAAHGQARYEQYF. For the CDR3, the DNA is TGCAGTGCGGCCCACGGACAGGCTAGATACGAGCAGTACTTC.

The V call is TRBV5-1, the J call TRBJ1-2; unclear D gene. The CDR3 consists of 12 residues. Trimming shortened V by 0 bases and J by 8 bases, and 8 bases separated the two germline ends. Germline CDR1 reads SGHRS; CDR2 reads YFSETQ. The CDR3 sequence: CASSLDSTGYTF. The DNA of the CDR3 is TGCGCCAGCAGCTTGGACAGTACAGGCTACACCTTC. Full variable domain (remainder filled in from reference TRBV5-1 and TRBJ1-2): KAGVTQTPRYLIKTRGQQVTLSCSPISGHRSVSWYQQTPGQGLQFLFEYFSETQRNKGNFPGRFSGRQFSNSRSEMNVSTLELGDSALYLCASSLDSTGYTFGSGTRLTVV.

Only a few counts were recorded for this clonotype. J is TRBJ2-7 and V is TRBV6-1; tentative D call: TRBD1 (5 bases). Between the trimmed V and J ends, which lost 5 bases and 0 bases, there was a span of 14 bases. Germline V gene lookup returns CDR1 MNHNS and CDR2 SASEGT. The CDR3 extends over 15 amino acids. This CDR3 is CASSLSHDSSYEQYF. CDR3 coding DNA: TGTGCCAGCAGTCTCAGTCATGACAGCTCCTACGAGCAGTACTTC.

This clonotype was seen a few times. The rearrangement links TRBV14 to TRBJ2-5; D is unclear. V was cut by 3 bases and J by 5 bases, with 4 bases left in between. There are 11 residues in the CDR3. CDR1 is SGHDN and CDR2 is FVKESK in the germline V gene. The CDR3: CASSHYETQYF. Here the CDR3 DNA reads TGTGCCAGCAGCCACTATGAGACCCAGTACTTC.

In the case of this clonotype: One end of the junction fails to match germline, which may point to a read error. This chain joins TRBV5-4 and TRBJ2-7; 8 positions match TRBD1. This CDR3 has 15 amino acids. CDR1 is SGHNT, CDR2 YYREEE, per germline (reference sequence). CDR3 sequence: CASSSPTGVPYEQYF. The CDR3 region has the DNA TGCGCCAGCAGCTCCCCGACAGGGGTCCCCTACGAGCAGTACTTC. The full variable domain, with the rest looked up from reference TRBV5-4 and TRBJ2-7, is ETGVTQSPTHLIKTRGQQVTLRCSSQSGHNTVSWYQQALGQGPQFIFQYYREEENGRGNFPPRFSGLQFPNYSSELNVNALELDDSALYLCASSSPTGVPYEQYFGPGTRLTVT.

This clonotype was observed many times. The chain has TRBV7-2 and TRBJ1-1; 8 bases line up with TRBD1. Trimming took 2 bases from V and 6 from J; bases not matched to a gene: 11. CDR3 length: 16 residues. Per the germline V gene, CDR1 is SGHTA and CDR2 is FQGNSA. The CDR3 sequence is CASSLKVAGGKAEAFF. DNA of the CDR3: TGTGCCAGCAGCTTAAAGGTGGCAGGGGGCAAGGCTGAAGCTTTCTTT.

V usage is TRBV20-1 and J usage is TRBJ1-6, with D uncertain. Trimming shortened V by 0 bases and J by 0 bases, and 6 bases separated the two germline ends. The CDR3 is 15 amino acids. The germline V gene encodes CDR1 DFQATT and CDR2 SNEGSKA (reference sequence). The CDR3 DNA reads TGCAGTGCTAGAGATCAGAGCTCCTATAATTCACCCCTCCACTTT. As protein: CSARDQSSYNSPLHF.

The V call is TRBV24-1, the J call TRBJ2-1; D not resolved. Trimming shortened V by 3 bases and J by 8 bases, and 13 bases separated the two germline ends. There are 14 residues in the CDR3. Looked up from germline, CDR1 is KGHDR and CDR2 is SFDVKD. The CDR3, as DNA: TGTGCCACCAGTGATCCCCAACCCCCTGATGAGCAGTTCTTC. Its translation is CATSDPQPPDEQFF.

The genes are TRBV11-1 and TRBJ1-2; D possibly corresponds to TRBD1 (6 bases). V dropped 4 bases and J dropped 3 bases, with 15 bases sitting between them. The CDR3 runs to 15 residues. Germline-derived CDR1 and CDR2 are SGHAT and FQDESV (reference sequence). In DNA form, the CDR3 reads TGTGCCAGCAGCTACGCCCCACAGGGAGACTATGGCTACACCTTC. As protein: CASSYAPQGDYGYTF.

The chain uses TRBV7-9 and TRBJ2-1; 8 bases line up with TRBD1. Germline loops: CDR1 SEHNR, CDR2 FQNEAQ (reference sequence). Trimming removed 5 bases from V and 2 bases from J; junction bases left unmatched: 8. This CDR3 has 16 amino acids. The CDR3 loop is CASSRQGSRPYNEQFF. As DNA, the CDR3 is TGTGCCAGCAGCAGACAGGGGTCGAGACCCTACAATGAGCAGTTCTTC.

This clonotype was seen at least ten times. The chain uses TRBV7-9 and TRBJ1-4; D is unresolved. Trimming pared 5 bases from V and 3 bases from J, leaving 13 bases between. The CDR3 covers 15 residues. Germline-derived CDR1 and CDR2 are SEHNR and FQNEAQ (reference sequence). CDR3 in DNA: TGTGCCAGCAGCCCCCTCTTTGGATCTAATGAAAAACTGTTTTTT. Residues: CASSPLFGSNEKLFF.

Only a few counts were recorded for this clonotype. This chain's CDR3 is CSASGLIYEQYF. For the CDR3, the DNA is TGCAGTGCTAGCGGGCTGATCTACGAGCAGTACTTC. V gene TRBV20-1 combines with J gene TRBJ2-7; D is unresolved. The germline V gene encodes CDR1 DFQATT and CDR2 SNEGSKA (reference sequence). The ends were cut back, 3 bases at V and 3 bases at J, with 9 bases in the middle. This CDR3 region has 12 residues.

The gene calls are TRBV20-1 and TRBJ1-6; D is undetermined. The CDR3 consists of 11 residues. V was cut by 3 bases and J by 15 bases, with 12 bases left in between. Germline CDR1 and CDR2: DFQATT and SNEGSKA (reference sequence). The CDR3 loop is CSASAAGGLHF. The CDR3, as DNA: TGCAGTGCTAGTGCAGCGGGAGGCCTCCACTTT.

This sequence joins TRBV11-2 and TRBJ2-7; D perhaps matches TRBD2 (5 bases). The ends were cut back, 6 bases at V and 2 bases at J, with 17 bases in the middle. CDR3 length: 15 amino acids. CDR1 SGHAT and CDR2 FQNNGV come from the germline V gene. CDR3 nucleotide sequence: TGTGCCAGCAGTGCTCCCGGGGTAACAGCCTACGAGCAGTACTTC. Protein sequence: CASSAPGVTAYEQYF.

The chain employs TRBV9 and TRBJ2-3; no clear D gene. Trimming shortened V by 0 bases and J by 0 bases, and 8 bases separated the two germline ends. The germline V gene encodes CDR1 SGDLS and CDR2 YYNGEE. The CDR3 runs to 15 residues. The CDR3 sequence is CASSVDQASTDTQYF. CDR3 nucleotides: TGTGCCAGCAGCGTAGATCAGGCTAGCACAGATACGCAGTATTTT.

This clonotype has a handful of counts. The DNA of the CDR3 is TGTGCCATCAGTGATATCGACTACCAGGACACTGAAGCTTTCTTT. Residues: CAISDIDYQDTEAFF. The chain links TRBV10-3 to TRBJ1-1; D gene uncertain. CDR1 and CDR2 from the germline V gene are ENHRY and SYGVKD. The CDR3 has 15 residues. Trimming took off 3 bases at V and 3 bases at J, with 14 bases between the two ends.

This clonotype has more than one count but fewer than ten. The conserved phenylalanine or tryptophan normally closing the CDR3 is absent here, so this likely arose from a read error. The DNA is omitted, as the CDR3 cannot be located on it reliably, and the CDR3 follows TCRdb's listing. The chain recombines TRBV7-9 with TRBJ2-1; the listed D gene, TRBD1, was not tested against the DNA. In germline, CDR1 is SEHNR, CDR2 FQNEAQ (reference sequence). The CDR3 adds up to 8 amino acids, both ends counted. The CDR3 sequence is CASSQRGT.

This rearrangement joins TRBV2 to TRBJ2-5; 10 positions agree with TRBD1. V lost 6 bases and J lost 5; bases outside the gene matches: 3. This CDR3 comprises 13 residues. CDR1 is SNHLY, CDR2 FYNNEI, per germline. CDR3 nucleotide sequence: TGTGCCAGCAGAGGACAGGGGGGCGAGACCCAGTACTTC. It specifies CASRGQGGETQYF. The entire variable domain, with the rest obtained from reference TRBV2 and TRBJ2-5, is as follows: EPEVTQTPSHQVTQMGQEVILRCVPISNHLYFYWYRQILGQKVEFLVSFYNNEISEKSEIFDDQFSVERPDGSNFTLKIRSTKLEDSAMYFCASRGQGGETQYFGPGTRLLVL.

This sequence joins TRBV6-5 and TRBJ1-3; 8 bases match TRBD1. Trimming cost V 10 bases and J 7 bases; bases outside gene matches: 9. This CDR3 has 13 amino acids. CDR1 is MNHEY and CDR2 is SVGAGI in the germline V gene. DNA for the CDR3: TGTGCCATAGGGACAGGAGGCGCGAACACCATATATTTT. Protein sequence: CAIGTGGANTIYF.

The rearrangement links TRBV20-1 to TRBJ1-2, with TRBD1 matching over 8 bases. CDR1 is DFQATT and CDR2 is SNEGSKA in the germline V gene (reference sequence). V gave up 3 bases and J gave up 6 bases; unmatched junction bases: 6. This CDR3 comprises 13 residues. The CDR3 nucleotides are TGCAGTGCTAGTGATGCAGGGGGCGATGGCTACACCTTC. This encodes CSASDAGGDGYTF.

The chain joins TRBV15 to TRBJ2-3; D may be TRBD2 (6 bases). The CDR3 length is 15 residues. CDR1 LNHNV and CDR2 YYDKDF come from the germline V gene (reference sequence). V was clipped by 5 bases and J by 3 bases, with 15 bases between them. In DNA, the CDR3 is TGTGCCACCAGCCCCCCGGGGGTTCAAACAGATACGCAGTATTTT. Amino acids: CATSPPGVQTDTQYF.

The V gene is TRBV2, the J gene TRBJ2-7, with 10 bases that match TRBD2. This CDR3 region has 13 residues. V lost 6 bases to trimming and J lost 4 bases; unmatched junction nucleotides: 3. CDR1 and CDR2 (germline): SNHLY, FYNNEI. DNA of the CDR3: TGTGCCAGCAGACTAGCGGGGTATTACGAGCAGTACTTC. Amino acid sequence: CASRLAGYYEQYF.

This clonotype came up once. A read error may explain this, as a much larger clone is one base away. The DNA for the CDR3 is TGCGCCAGCAGCCAAGGTGAGGGTCTAGCGGGGGATCAGACCCAGTACTTC. Amino acid sequence: CASSQGEGLAGDQTQYF. This chain uses TRBV4-1 with TRBJ2-5; 10 bases match TRBD2. The germline V gene encodes CDR1 MGHRA and CDR2 YSYEKL. This CDR3 comprises 17 residues. With V trimmed by 1 base and J by 6 bases, 11 bases remained unmatched.

This clonotype was observed at least ten times. The V call is TRBV7-8, the J call TRBJ2-5; D call uncertain. Germline CDR1 SGHVS, CDR2 FQNEAQ. Trimming left V 0 bases short and J 4 bases short, with 15 bases between. CDR3 length: 16 amino acids. The CDR3 is CASSLAWLPSRETQYF. The CDR3 DNA follows: TGTGCCAGCAGCTTAGCCTGGCTCCCGTCACGAGAGACCCAGTACTTC.

V usage is TRBV15 and J usage is TRBJ2-3; D is undetermined. The germline V gene has CDR1 LNHNV and CDR2 YYDKDF (reference sequence). The CDR3 consists of 16 residues. V lost 0 bases and J 2 bases, leaving 12 bases between the germline ends. The CDR3 DNA sequence: TGTGCCACCAGCAGAGATCCGGACGGAAACACAGATACGCAGTATTTT. This translates into CATSRDPDGNTDTQYF.

This clonotype was seen repeatedly, ten times or more. V and J are TRBV29-1 and TRBJ2-1; no clear D gene. CDR3 length: 10 residues. Germline V gives CDR1 SQVTM, CDR2 ANQGSEA. The germline V and J ends were trimmed by 3 bases and 8 bases, with 5 bases remaining between them. CDR3 loop: CSVDIDEQFF. CDR3 nucleotide sequence: TGCAGCGTTGACATCGATGAGCAGTTCTTC.

This clonotype has at least ten counts. J is TRBJ1-1 and V is TRBV14; D is uncertain. From germline, CDR1 is SGHDN and CDR2 FVKESK. Trimming removed 3 bases at V and 4 bases at J, with 3 bases between. The CDR3 sequence is 11 residues long. The CDR3 here is CASSQSTEAFF. DNA for the CDR3: TGTGCCAGCAGCCAGAGCACTGAAGCTTTCTTT. Full variable domain (remainder filled in from reference TRBV14 and TRBJ1-1): EAGVTQFPSHSVIEKGQTVTLRCDPISGHDNLYWYRRVMGKEIKFLLHFVKESKQDESGMPNNRFLAERTGGTYSTLKVQPAELEDSGVYFCASSQSTEAFFGQGTRLTVV.

This clonotype was picked up many times. CDR3 sequence (DNA): TGCGCCAGCAGTGAGCCCCCTTGGCGTCGGGGGTACAATGAGCAGTTCTTC. Residues: CASSEPPWRRGYNEQFF. The chain joins TRBV10-2 to TRBJ2-1, with D perhaps TRBD2 (6 bases). The CDR3 totals 17 residues. Germline V gene sequence: CDR1 WSHSY, CDR2 SAAADI. The V end was cut by 2 bases, the J end by 4 bases, with 18 bases between.